This section outlines one T cell receptor (beta chain) sequence together with its context. A Seattle source enrolled patients during active infection and followed them longitudinally. This record comes from a study of blood T cell repertoires in COVID-19. Libraries were prepared by immunoSEQ multiplex PCR; TCRdb keeps only in-frame clonotypes and omits some of them. The data hold 150,000 or so clones, with 65% to 90% observed a single time. J was trimmed by 3 bases and V by 0 bases; bases with no gene match: 6. The CDR3 extends over 17 amino acids. Germline loops: CDR1 SGHDT, CDR2 YYEEEE. J is TRBJ2-6 and V is TRBV5-6, with 7 bases aligning to TRBD1. The specimen was peripheral blood. The TCR was taken from a woman aged 55-69 years with COVID-19, enrolled during active disease. Here the CDR3 reads CASSLGDSSFGANVLTF. The CDR3 coding sequence is TGTGCCAGCAGCTTGGGGGACAGCTCTTTTGGGGCCAACGTCCTGACTTTC. Together with reference TRBV5-6 and TRBJ2-6, the CDR3 gives the full variable domain: DAGVTQSPTHLIKTRGQQVTLRCSPKSGHDTVSWYQQALGQGPQFIFQYYEEEERQRGNFPDRFSGHQFPNYSSELNVNALLLGDSALYLCASSLGDSSFGANVLTFGAGSRLTVL.